This entry features one T cell receptor (beta chain) sequence. The data stem from a study of cytomegalovirus exposure and HLA in healthy donors. PCR involved 60 Vbeta and 13 Jbeta primers. Profiling relied on immunoSEQ multiplex PCR, and the TCRdb table lists in-frame clones only, not all of them. Its listing shows approximately 130,000 clones. The CDR3 loop spans 17 amino acids. V was pared by 7 bases and J by 3 bases, with 24 bases between. Per germline, CDR1 MDHEN and CDR2 SYDVKM. This receptor was taken from a woman aged 55-69 years in good health and CMV-seronegative. Sequenced sample: PBMCs. The V and J genes are TRBV28 and TRBJ1-2; a weak D match, TRBD1 (5 bases). The CDR3, as DNA: TGTGCCAGCACCCCCCCCGGCAGGGAAAGGTATCACTATGGCTACACCTTC. Encoded protein: CASTPPGRERYHYGYTF.